This T cell receptor beta chain was captured in a study of blood T cells in healthy people across ages (dated by TCRdb to the mid-2010s). About the study as a whole: Template switching captured roughly one uniquely barcoded TCR beta cDNA molecule per two T cells in model experiments. Using deep sequencing normalized with unique cDNA molecular identifiers, the study measured how TCR beta repertoire diversity changes with age. The donors were split into four age groups: young (average around 17 years), middle-aged (39), aged (around 67) and long-lived (roughly 80). To avoid experimental bias, donors of different ages were randomly spread across the sequencing lanes. For two donors (one aged 18 to 29 and one aged 80 or older), the study analyzed two additional independent replicas of 1 million unique cDNA reads from the same blood draw.

Donors were 35 to 40 systemically healthy Caucasian individuals from Russia aged roughly 6 to 100 years. About 9.6 milliliters of peripheral blood were collected from each donor into EDTA-treated Vacutainer tubes. PBMCs were isolated by Ficoll-Paque density-gradient centrifugation, with at least 6 million obtained per sample. Total RNA was extracted from PBMCs with Trizol reagent, with at least 6 micrograms obtained per sample. For every donor, flow cytometry on a PBMC aliquot measured the percentage of naive CD45RAhigh/CD27high T cells. The sample holds a few counts of this clonotype. This clone's antigen is unknown. No base quality values were provided; no much bigger clone lies one nucleotide off. The library was obtained by 5' RACE. Sequencer: Illumina HiSeq 2500. A second PCR of roughly 7 to 12 cycles was run with a J-beta primer mix and a sample-barcoded 5' primer. A template-switch 5' adaptor carrying 12 random nucleotides introduced a unique molecular identifier onto each TCR beta cDNA molecule. At least 2.5 million CDR3-containing paired-end reads were obtained from each sample. First-strand cDNA synthesis was performed from all RNA using the Mint cDNA synthesis kit, with priming by a TRBC-specific oligonucleotide. All cDNA was treated with uracil-DNA glycosylase and then went through a first 18-cycle PCR with the universal primers M1SS and BC2_uni_R. On the authors' methods: For normalization, 1 million high-quality reads, each with a distinct molecular identifier, were randomly selected from each sample. Instead of being binned into consensus sequences, reads that shared molecular identifiers were thrown out. MiTCR, with a Q25 quality threshold and the strictest error-elimination algorithm, was used for CDR3 identification, clonotype clustering and error correction. Lower-bound total TCR beta diversity was estimated with a nonparametric unseen species model using Euler transformation. The raw public reads went through TCRdb reprocessing: fastp at Q25, MiXCR clone calling, in-frame beta chains kept. Under each unique CDR3 protein, matching rows form one entry showing the most common genes and DNA. These V and J calls are TCRdb output, not the study's own analysis. The sample includes 1.5 million to 2 million distinct CDR3 sequences, with about 30% observed a single time. Of the sample, less than 9.5% is held by the ten largest clones.

According to the germline V gene, CDR1 reads SGHVS and CDR2 reads FNYEAQ. The CDR3 measures 16 amino acids from cysteine to phenylalanine. Left in the record is the CDR3 DNA by itself, 48 bases read in frame from the first base. Relative to germline, V is missing 1 base and J is missing 6 bases, with 7 bases of the junction outside any gene match. Findings and caveats that apply to the study as a whole: Bulk unsorted PBMC profiling prevented conclusive comparison of naive and antigen-experienced compartments. Because donor CMV infection status was unknown, age-related changes in expanded clonotypes were potentially confounded. Observed TCR beta diversity correlated strongly with the percentage of naive T cells measured by flow cytometry. As age increased, observed TCR beta diversity per million T cells dropped in a roughly linear way, and a significant reduction was already evident by age approximately 40. Estimates of total diversity based on one million sequenced T cells were considered lower bounds and underestimates. Compared with the aged group, the long-lived group had more naive CD4+ T cells, fewer expanded clones and increased TCR diversity, suggesting age selection.

The sample was blood. The rearrangement joined TRBV7-6 to TRBJ2-1; 9 bases in the junction line up with TRBD2. This TCR was sampled from a woman in her 30s in good health. The CDR3 amino acid sequence is: CASSLGSSGTLNEQFF. The DNA sequence reads TGTGCCAGCAGCTTAGGTTCTAGCGGGACCCTCAATGAGCAGTTCTTC.